What follows are 21 T cell receptor beta chains derived from one specimen sequenced in a study of blood T cell repertoires in COVID-19. Clones were sequenced by immunoSEQ multiplex PCR, and TCRdb holds only the in-frame ones, with some missing. The sample has some 390,000 clones, around 90% seen once. Sequenced: peripheral blood. The receptors here all came from a human donor in a cohort sampled during active COVID-19.

This chain links TRBV10-1 with TRBJ1-2; D ambiguous. Between the trimmed V and J ends, which lost 2 bases and 5 bases, there was a span of 9 bases. The CDR3 length is 13 residues. CDR1 WNHNN and CDR2 SYGVQD come from the germline V gene (reference sequence). This chain's CDR3 is CASSEAGGYGYTF. CDR3 sequence (DNA): TGCGCCAGCAGTGAGGCGGGCGGATATGGCTACACCTTC.

The chain employs TRBV30 and TRBJ1-4; D may be TRBD1 (5 bases). The CDR3 consists of 16 residues. Germline V gene data show CDR1 as GTSNPN and CDR2 as SVGIG (reference sequence). Deletions cut 2 bases from V and 7 bases from J, with 20 bases between. The CDR3 loop is CAWSQASSGGGEKLFF. In nucleotides, the CDR3 is TGTGCCTGGAGTCAAGCATCCTCGGGGGGGGGTGAAAAACTGTTTTTT.

V gene TRBV6-5 combines with J gene TRBJ2-1; the match to TRBD1 covers 11 bases. Germline V lookup: CDR1 MNHEY, CDR2 SVGAGI. V trimming: 6 bases; J trimming: 7 bases; junction bases outside the gene matches: 8. CDR3 length: 15 residues. Here the CDR3 reads CASSLGQGAGNEQFF. The CDR3 region has the DNA TGTGCCAGCAGCCTTGGACAGGGGGCTGGGAATGAGCAGTTCTTC.

V gene TRBV9 combines with J gene TRBJ2-7, with TRBD2 matching over 12 bases. V shed 4 bases, J shed 4 bases, and the junction held 3 bases outside the gene matches. This CDR3 is built from 14 residues. The germline CDR1 and CDR2 sequences are SGDLS and YYNGEE. CDR3 bases: TGTGCCAGCAGCCGACTAGCGGGGGTTTACGAGCAGTACTTC. Amino acid sequence: CASSRLAGVYEQYF. Together with reference TRBV9 and TRBJ2-7, the CDR3 gives the full variable domain: DSGVTQTPKHLITATGQRVTLRCSPRSGDLSVYWYQQSLDQGLQFLIQYYNGEERAKGNILERFSAQQFPDLHSELNLSSLELGDSALYFCASSRLAGVYEQYFGPGTRLTVT.

This chain links TRBV28 with TRBJ2-6, with D hard to call. CDR1 MDHEN and CDR2 SYDVKM come from the germline V gene. The germline V and J ends were trimmed by 3 bases and 1 base, with 4 bases remaining between them. This CDR3 region has 14 residues. The CDR3, as DNA: TGTGCCAGCAGTTTGTCATCTGGGGCCAACGTCCTGACTTTC. Encoded protein: CASSLSSGANVLTF.

The chain joins TRBV6-6 to TRBJ1-4, with 8 nucleotides matching TRBD1. Germline V CDR1 and CDR2: MNHNY, SVGAGI (reference sequence). The junction had 4 bases not matched to a gene; V was cut back by 4 bases and J by 6 bases. The CDR3 spans 14 residues. In DNA form, the CDR3 reads TGTGCCAGCAGTTTCACAGGGGGAGATGAAAAACTGTTTTTT. As protein: CASSFTGGDEKLFF.

V is TRBV5-4 and J is TRBJ2-1, with TRBD2 identical over 8 bases. CDR1 SGHNT and CDR2 YYREEE come from the germline V gene (reference sequence). CDR3 length: 14 residues. Trimming removed 1 base from V and 5 bases from J; junction bases left unmatched: 2. This CDR3 is CASSLRGGHNEQFF. In DNA, the CDR3 is TGTGCCAGCAGCTTGCGGGGGGGACACAATGAGCAGTTCTTC.

The chain recombines TRBV4-2 with TRBJ2-7; 7 bases match TRBD2. This CDR3 comprises 16 residues. V shed 2 bases and J 0 bases; nucleotides not matched to a gene: 7. Per the germline V gene, CDR1 is LGHNA and CDR2 is YNFKEQ. CDR3 coding DNA: TGTGCCAGCAGCCAAACGGGGGGTGGGGTCTCCTACGAGCAGTACTTC. It codes for CASSQTGGGVSYEQYF.

This rearrangement joins TRBV4-2 to TRBJ2-3, with 8 bases identical to TRBD2. The CDR3 spans 16 residues. In germline, CDR1 is LGHNA, CDR2 YNFKEQ. With V trimmed by 0 bases and J by 3 bases, 5 bases remained unmatched. DNA for the CDR3: TGTGCCAGCAGCCAAGATACCGGGGGGGAAACAGATACGCAGTATTTT. Translated, it gives CASSQDTGGETDTQYF.

J is TRBJ2-3 and V is TRBV5-1; the D gene is possibly TRBD2 (5 bases). V lost 1 base and J 0 bases, leaving 15 bases between the germline ends. This CDR3 has 17 residues. Germline CDR1 and CDR2: SGHRS and YFSETQ. DNA of the CDR3: TGCGCCAGCAGCTTGTCCCTCGGGGTAACTAGCACAGATACGCAGTATTTT. Protein sequence: CASSLSLGVTSTDTQYF.

The chain links TRBV3-1 (or the pseudogene TRBV3-2) to TRBJ2-3, with 8 bases aligning to TRBD2. CDR1 and CDR2 from the germline V gene are LGHDT and YNNKEL (reference sequence). The CDR3 contains 16 residues. V lost 1 base and J lost 1; bases outside the gene matches: 4. The CDR3: CASSQVRAGGTDTQYF. The CDR3 DNA sequence: TGTGCCAGCAGCCAAGTGAGAGCGGGGGGCACAGATACGCAGTATTTT.

The V call is TRBV20-1, the J call TRBJ1-3; D gene ambiguous. CDR3 length: 13 amino acids. Germline V CDR1 and CDR2: DFQATT, SNEGSKA (reference sequence). Trimming removed 3 bases at V and 0 bases at J, with 6 bases between. The CDR3 loop is CSASPSSGNTIYF. The CDR3 DNA follows: TGCAGTGCTAGTCCATCCTCTGGAAACACCATATATTTT.

V is TRBV28 and J is TRBJ1-5; TRBD1 is a possible D gene (5 bases). Between the trimmed V and J ends, which lost 7 bases and 4 bases, there was a span of 20 bases. The CDR3 is made up of 16 amino acids. CDR1 is MDHEN, CDR2 SYDVKM, per germline. Here the CDR3 reads CASTDGGGRGNQPQHF. Here the CDR3 DNA reads TGTGCCAGCACCGACGGGGGTGGACGGGGTAATCAGCCCCAGCATTTT.

The gene calls are TRBV5-4 and TRBJ1-4, with TRBD1 as a possible D gene (5 bases). This CDR3 has 16 amino acids. Per germline, CDR1 SGHNT and CDR2 YYREEE (reference sequence). Trimming removed 2 bases from V and 7 bases from J, with 18 bases in between. In DNA, the CDR3 is TGTGCCAGCAGCTTTGGGGCGGAGAGGCTTGGTGAAAAACTGTTTTTT. It translates to CASSFGAERLGEKLFF. Combining the CDR3 with reference TRBV5-4 and TRBJ1-4 gives the whole variable domain ETGVTQSPTHLIKTRGQQVTLRCSSQSGHNTVSWYQQALGQGPQFIFQYYREEENGRGNFPPRFSGLQFPNYSSELNVNALELDDSALYLCASSFGAERLGEKLFFGSGTQLSVL.

V and J are TRBV19 and TRBJ1-2; TRBD1 might be the D (5 bases). The CDR3 totals 15 residues. Trimming removed 10 bases at V and 3 bases at J, with 21 bases between. Germline values: CDR1 LNHDA, CDR2 SQIVND (reference sequence). DNA of the CDR3: TGTGCCACTAAGAAGGGGCGGCGCTTGGACTATGGCTACACCTTC. It encodes CATKKGRRLDYGYTF.

The gene calls are TRBV6-2 or TRBV6-3 and TRBJ2-7, with 7 bases fitting TRBD1. The length of the CDR3 is 16 residues. With 3 bases clipped from V and 1 base from J, the junction kept 9 bases outside the gene matches. Germline V gene data show CDR1 as MNHEY and CDR2 as SVGEGT. The CDR3 DNA sequence: TGTGCCAGCAGTTATCCCAGGGACAGTAATTCCTACGAGCAGTACTTC. This codes for CASSYPRDSNSYEQYF.

The rearrangement links TRBV3-1 (or the pseudogene TRBV3-2) to TRBJ2-5; a weak D match, TRBD2 (7 bases). CDR1 and CDR2 from the germline V gene are LGHDT and YNNKEL (reference sequence). V gave up 2 bases and J gave up 6 bases, with 25 bases separating them. This CDR3 contains 18 residues. The CDR3 DNA sequence: TGTGCCAGCAGCCAAACAGGGCTGGGAGGGTTTGCCTTTAAGACCCAGTACTTC. It specifies CASSQTGLGGFAFKTQYF.

This sequence joins TRBV9 and TRBJ2-6, with D possibly matching TRBD1 (6 bases). Germline V gene sequence: CDR1 SGDLS, CDR2 YYNGEE. CDR3 length: 15 residues. Trimming pared 4 bases from V and 0 bases from J, leaving 8 bases between. The CDR3 spells CASSPRGSGANVLTF. CDR3 nucleotides: TGTGCCAGCAGCCCCAGGGGCTCTGGGGCCAACGTCCTGACTTTC.

CDR3 sequence (DNA): TGTGCCAGCTCTCCCGAGTCCTACGAGCAGTACTTC. Its translation: CASSPESYEQYF. The rearrangement links TRBV18 to TRBJ2-7; the D is unclear. The germline V gene encodes CDR1 KGHSH and CDR2 LQKENI. V shed 6 bases and J shed 1 base, with 7 bases lying between them. This CDR3 is built from 12 residues.

The chain recombines TRBV5-1 with TRBJ2-1; 8 nucleotides line up with TRBD1. The CDR3 contains 14 residues. The V gene end was trimmed by 9 bases and the J gene end by 1 base; junction bases not matched to a gene: 6. CDR1 is SGHRS and CDR2 is YFSETQ in the germline V gene. The chain's CDR3 is CATTNRGSYNEQFF. CDR3 DNA: TGCGCCACCACAAACAGGGGGTCCTACAATGAGCAGTTCTTC.

The gene calls are TRBV6-5 and TRBJ2-2; D unresolved. Germline-derived CDR1 and CDR2 are MNHEY and SVGAGI. Trimming pared 7 bases from V and 5 bases from J, leaving 11 bases between. CDR3 length: 13 residues. The CDR3 sequence: CASMGSWTGELFF. In DNA form, the CDR3 reads TGTGCCAGCATGGGCTCATGGACCGGGGAGCTGTTTTTT.